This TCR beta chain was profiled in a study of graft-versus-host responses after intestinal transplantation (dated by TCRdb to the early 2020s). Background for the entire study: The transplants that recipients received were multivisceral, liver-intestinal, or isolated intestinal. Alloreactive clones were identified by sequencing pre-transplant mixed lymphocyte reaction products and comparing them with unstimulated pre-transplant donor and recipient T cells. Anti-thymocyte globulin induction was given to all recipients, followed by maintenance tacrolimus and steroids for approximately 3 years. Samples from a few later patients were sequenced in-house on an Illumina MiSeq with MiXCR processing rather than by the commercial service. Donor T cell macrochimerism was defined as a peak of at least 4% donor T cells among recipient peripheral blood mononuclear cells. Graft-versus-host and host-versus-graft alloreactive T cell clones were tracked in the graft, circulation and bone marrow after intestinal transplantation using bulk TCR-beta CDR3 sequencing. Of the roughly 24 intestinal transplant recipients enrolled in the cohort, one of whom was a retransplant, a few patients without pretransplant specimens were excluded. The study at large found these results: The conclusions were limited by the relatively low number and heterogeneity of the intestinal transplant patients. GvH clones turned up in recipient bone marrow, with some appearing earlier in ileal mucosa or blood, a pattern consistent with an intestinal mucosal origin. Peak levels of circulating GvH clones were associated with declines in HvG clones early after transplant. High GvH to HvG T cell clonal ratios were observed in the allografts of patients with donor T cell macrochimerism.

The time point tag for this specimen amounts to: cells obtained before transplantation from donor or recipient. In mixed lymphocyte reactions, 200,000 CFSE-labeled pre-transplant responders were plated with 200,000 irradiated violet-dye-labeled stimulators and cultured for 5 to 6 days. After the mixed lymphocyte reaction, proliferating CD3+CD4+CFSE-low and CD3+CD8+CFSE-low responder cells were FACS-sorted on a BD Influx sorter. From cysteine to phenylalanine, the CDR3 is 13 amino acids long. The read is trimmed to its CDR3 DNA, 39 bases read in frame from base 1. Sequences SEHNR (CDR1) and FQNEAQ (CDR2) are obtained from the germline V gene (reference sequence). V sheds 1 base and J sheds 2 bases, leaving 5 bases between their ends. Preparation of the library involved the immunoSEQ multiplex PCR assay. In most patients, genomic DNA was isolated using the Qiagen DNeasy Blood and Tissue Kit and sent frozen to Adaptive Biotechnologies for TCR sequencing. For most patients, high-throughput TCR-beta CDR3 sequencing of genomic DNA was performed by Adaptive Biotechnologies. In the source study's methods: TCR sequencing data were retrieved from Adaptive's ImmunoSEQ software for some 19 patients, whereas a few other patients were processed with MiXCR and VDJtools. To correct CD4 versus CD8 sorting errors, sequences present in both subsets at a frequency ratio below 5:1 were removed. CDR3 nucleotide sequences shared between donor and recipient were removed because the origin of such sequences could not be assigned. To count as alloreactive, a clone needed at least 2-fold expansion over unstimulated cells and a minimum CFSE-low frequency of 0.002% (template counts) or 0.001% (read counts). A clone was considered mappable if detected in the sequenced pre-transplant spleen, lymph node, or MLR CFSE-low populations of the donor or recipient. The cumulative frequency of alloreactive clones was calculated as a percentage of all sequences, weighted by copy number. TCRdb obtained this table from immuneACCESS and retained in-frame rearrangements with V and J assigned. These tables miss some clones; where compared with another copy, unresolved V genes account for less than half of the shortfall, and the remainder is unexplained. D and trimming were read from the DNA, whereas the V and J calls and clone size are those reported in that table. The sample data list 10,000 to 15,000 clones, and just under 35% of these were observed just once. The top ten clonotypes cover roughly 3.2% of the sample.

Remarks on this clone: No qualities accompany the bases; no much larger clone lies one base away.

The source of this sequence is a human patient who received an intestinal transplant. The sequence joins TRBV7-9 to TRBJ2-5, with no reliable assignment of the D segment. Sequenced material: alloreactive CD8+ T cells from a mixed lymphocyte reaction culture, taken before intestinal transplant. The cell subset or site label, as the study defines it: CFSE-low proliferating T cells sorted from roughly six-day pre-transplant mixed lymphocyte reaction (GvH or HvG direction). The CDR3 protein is CASSLGDQETQYF. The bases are TGTGCCAGCAGCTTAGGCGATCAAGAGACCCAGTACTTC.